This T cell receptor (beta chain) originates from a study of T cells in Graves' hyperthyroidism and ophthalmopathy. Study-level points and caveats: Peripheral blood also featured most of the thyroid clonotypes expanded above 0.001.

The CDR3 is made up of 13 amino acids. The germline gives CDR1 DFQATT, CDR2 SNEGSKA (reference sequence). V was pared by 3 bases and J by 1 base, with 8 bases between. Amplified TCR beta CDR3 regions derived from RNA transcripts. The HTBI primer set served for first-round RT-PCR of the TCR CDR3. TCRdb ran MiXCR on the multiplex PCR reads and lists one entry per CDR3 protein. The table lists more than 550,000 distinct CDR3 sequences, 17% of them singletons. Only a few counts were recorded for this clonotype. Antigen unknown. The sequence was collected from a man aged 50 or older with Graves' hyperthyroidism. V and J are TRBV20-1 and TRBJ2-3; D unresolved. Source material: blood. The CDR3 reads CSASFGGTDTQYF. In DNA, the CDR3 is TGCAGTGCTAGTTTTGGGGGCACAGATACGCAGTATTTT.